These T cell receptor beta chains were read from a single sample in a study of cytomegalovirus exposure and HLA in healthy donors. Assay used: immunoSEQ multiplex PCR; TCRdb lists only in-frame clones, some missing. This sample carries about 130,000 clones, more than 65% of them seen once, and the ten largest clones take 2.6%. The sequenced sample consisted of PBMCs. The receptor source for this set is a woman aged 60-75 years in good health and CMV-seropositive. CDR3s include the opening cysteine and the closing phenylalanine or tryptophan. A D gene is named only where the DNA matches it firmly. Only some rows state a clone size, as once, few, many or a class for expanded clones.

clone_size d_call j_call v_call cdr3_nt cdr3_aa
- - TRBJ2-3 TRBV10-3 TGTGCCATCCTCCGACAGTACACAGATACGCAGTATTTT CAILRQYTDTQYF
- - TRBJ1-3 TRBV6-5 TGTGCCAGCAGTCCTGGGGCCCGCTCTGGAAACACCATATATTTT CASSPGARSGNTIYF
- - TRBJ2-1 TRBV10-2 TGCGCCAGCAGTGAGTCGACGGGTGAGCAGTTCTTC CASSESTGEQFF
- - TRBJ1-2 TRBV14 TGTGCCAGCAGCCAAGTTGGCAGGGGCTATGGCTACACCTTC CASSQVGRGYGYTF
once - TRBJ2-1 TRBV2 TGTGCCAGCTTCCGGGATTACAATGAGCAGTTCTTC CASFRDYNEQFF
- - TRBJ1-1 TRBV5-1 TGCGCCAGCAGCTTGGGTAGGGCAGGGTGGGGCACTGAAGCTTTCTTT CASSLGRAGWGTEAFF
few TRBD2 TRBJ2-1 TRBV2 TGTGCCAGCAGTTACGGACTAGCGGGGGTATACAATGAGCAGTTCTTC CASSYGLAGVYNEQFF
- TRBD1 TRBJ2-1 TRBV5-1 TGCGCCAGCAGCTTGGAATATTCCGGGACAGGGTACAATGAGCAGTTCTTC CASSLEYSGTGYNEQFF
- TRBD2 TRBJ2-1 TRBV18 TGTGCCAGCTCACCATCGGGACTAGCGGATTACAATGAGCAGTTCTTC CASSPSGLADYNEQFF
- - TRBJ1-1 TRBV10-2 TGCGCCAGCACCAAGGCAGGGAGGACTGAAGCTTTCTTT CASTKAGRTEAFF
few TRBD2 TRBJ2-1 TRBV2 TGTGCCAGCAGGGTTAGCGGGGGGGCCAATAATGAGCAGTTCTTC CASRVSGGANNEQFF
- TRBD1 TRBJ2-7 TRBV7-8 TGTGCCAGCAGCCGTCCGGGACAGAAAATCTACGAGCAGTACTTC CASSRPGQKIYEQYF
once - TRBJ2-3 TRBV6-5 TGTGCCAGCGGGCGGGTTTTGGCCAGCACAGATACGCAGTATTTT CASGRVLASTDTQYF
few TRBD1 TRBJ2-7 TRBV9 TGTGCCAGCAGCATAACAGGGGGCTTTGGGGAGCAGTACTTC CASSITGGFGEQYF
- - TRBJ1-5 TRBV7-9 TGTGCCAGCAGCTTAGGGACAGCGCCCAATCAGCCCCAGCATTTT CASSLGTAPNQPQHF
few - TRBJ1-1 TRBV5-4 TGTGCCAGCAGCTTGGCAGGGATCGATGAAGCTTTCTTT CASSLAGIDEAFF
- - TRBJ1-4 TRBV5-6 TGTGCCAGCAGCCGGCGGGGGCATGAAAAACTGTTTTTT CASSRRGHEKLFF
- - TRBJ1-2 TRBV5-1 TGCGCCAGCAGCCCCAGGGATTATGGCTACACCTTC CASSPRDYGYTF
- TRBD1 TRBJ1-1 TRBV6-5 TGTGCCAGCTTAATACAGGGGAGTACTGAAGCTTTCTTT CASLIQGSTEAFF
- - TRBJ1-3 TRBV29-1 TGCAGCGTTTTATCCCCCGGCTCTGGAAACACCATATATTTT CSVLSPGSGNTIYF
- - TRBJ1-2 TRBV6-1 TGTGCCACCCCCGAGAGCTATGGCTACACCTTC CATPESYGYTF
once TRBD2 TRBJ2-3 TRBV7-6 TGTGCCAGCAGCAGTAGCGGGGACACAGATACGCAGTATTTT CASSSSGDTDTQYF
- - TRBJ1-1 TRBV14 TGTGCCAGCAGCCGCATACCCGGCACTGAAGCTTTCTTT CASSRIPGTEAFF